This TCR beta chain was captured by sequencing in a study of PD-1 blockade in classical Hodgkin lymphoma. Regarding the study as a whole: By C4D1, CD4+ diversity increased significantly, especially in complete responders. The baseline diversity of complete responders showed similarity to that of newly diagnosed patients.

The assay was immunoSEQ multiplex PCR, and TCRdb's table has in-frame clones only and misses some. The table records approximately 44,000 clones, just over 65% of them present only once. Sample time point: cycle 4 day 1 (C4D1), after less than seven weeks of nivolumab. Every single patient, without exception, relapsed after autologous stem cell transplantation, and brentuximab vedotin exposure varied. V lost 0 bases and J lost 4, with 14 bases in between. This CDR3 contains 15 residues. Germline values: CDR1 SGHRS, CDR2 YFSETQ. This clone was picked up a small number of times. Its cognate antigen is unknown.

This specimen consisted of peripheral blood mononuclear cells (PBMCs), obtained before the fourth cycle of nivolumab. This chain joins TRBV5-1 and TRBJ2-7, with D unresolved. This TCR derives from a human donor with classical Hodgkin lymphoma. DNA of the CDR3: TGCGCCAGCAGCTTGGAGGCAGAGAAGAAGTACGAGCAGTACTTC. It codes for CASSLEAEKKYEQYF.